This T cell receptor beta chain was sequenced in a study of blood T cells in healthy people across ages. Each individual donor underwent a draw of roughly 10 milliliters of peripheral blood. Study-level results: Per million T cells, TCR beta diversity dropped roughly linearly as age increased. There were more naive CD4+ cells and higher diversity in long-lived donors than in aged donors.

From germline, CDR1 is SGHRS and CDR2 YFSETQ. This CDR3 spans 14 amino acids. V trimming: 4 bases; J trimming: 4 bases; junction bases outside the gene matches: 6. The authors ran a second PCR of about 7 to 11 cycles using a sample-barcoded 5' primer and a J-beta primer mix. TCRdb used MiXCR to reprocess the 5' RACE reads, holding one entry per CDR3 protein. This sample has 650,000 to 950,000 distinct CDR3 sequences; 40% to 50% occur once, and the top ten carry around 21%. Comments on this clonotype: Its antigen remains unidentified.

The sample was blood. This receptor was identified in a man in his 60s in good health. The chain is built from TRBV5-1 and TRBJ1-2, with 8 bases fitting TRBD1. CDR3 sequence: CASSTGQGFYGYTF. CDR3 sequence (DNA): TGCGCCAGCAGCACCGGACAGGGTTTCTATGGCTACACCTTC.